This T cell receptor (beta chain) derives from a study of cytomegalovirus exposure and HLA in healthy donors. In the study overall: Earlier work reported 100 million to 130 million unique TCR beta sequences from approximately 180 million T cells. General study points: For TCR beta chains, V- and J-gene trimming was later linked to a missense DCLRE1C variant.

This clone was found once. Its matching antigen is unknown. PCR primers comprised 60 Vbeta and 13 Jbeta primers. Repertoires were generated with immunoSEQ multiplex PCR, while TCRdb's copy carries only in-frame clones and drops some. The repertoire holds tens of thousands of clones, 80% to 90% seen once, with 12% in the top ten. This clonotype was sampled from a woman under 40 in good health and CMV-seropositive. Input material: PBMCs.

The CDR3 DNA reads as TGTGCCAGCAGAGACGACGTAAACAGGGGGTATGGCTACACCTTC. Translated: CASRDDVNRGYGYTF. The chain has TRBV6-6 and TRBJ1-2, with 8 bases aligning to TRBD1. V lost 6 bases, J lost 5 bases, and 11 bases stayed unmatched. The CDR3 length is 15 residues. CDR1 and CDR2 (germline): MNHNY, SVGAGI (reference sequence).